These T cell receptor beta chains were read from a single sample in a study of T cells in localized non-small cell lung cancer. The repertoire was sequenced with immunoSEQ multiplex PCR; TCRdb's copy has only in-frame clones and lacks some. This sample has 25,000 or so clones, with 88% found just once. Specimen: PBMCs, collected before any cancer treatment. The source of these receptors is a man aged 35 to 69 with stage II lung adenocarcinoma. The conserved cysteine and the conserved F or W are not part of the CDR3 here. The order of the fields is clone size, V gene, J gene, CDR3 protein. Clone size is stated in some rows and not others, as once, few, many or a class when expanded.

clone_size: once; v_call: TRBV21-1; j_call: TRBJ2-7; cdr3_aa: ASSVLGDREYYEQY
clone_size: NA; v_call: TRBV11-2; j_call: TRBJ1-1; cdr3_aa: ASSFGGLNTEAF
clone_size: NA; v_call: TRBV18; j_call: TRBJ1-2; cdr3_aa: ASSPMGPNYGYT
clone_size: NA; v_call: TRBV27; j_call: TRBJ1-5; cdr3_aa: ASTLTGQRNQPQH
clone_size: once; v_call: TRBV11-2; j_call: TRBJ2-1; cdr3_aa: ASSLRRAQSSYNEQF
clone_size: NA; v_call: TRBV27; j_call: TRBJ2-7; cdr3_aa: ASSLGPPIYEQY
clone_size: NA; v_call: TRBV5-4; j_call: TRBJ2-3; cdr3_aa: ASNIGDTQY
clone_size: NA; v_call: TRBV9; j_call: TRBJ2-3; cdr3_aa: ASSVDGNGGADTQY
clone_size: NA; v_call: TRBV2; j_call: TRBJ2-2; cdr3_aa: ASSGDSRGSNTGELF
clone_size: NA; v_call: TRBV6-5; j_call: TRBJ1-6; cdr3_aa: ASSSPGGLYNSPLH
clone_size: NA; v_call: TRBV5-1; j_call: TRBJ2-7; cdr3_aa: ASTPTGQSSYEQY
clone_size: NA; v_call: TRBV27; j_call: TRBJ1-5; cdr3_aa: ASSSGPGGNQPQH
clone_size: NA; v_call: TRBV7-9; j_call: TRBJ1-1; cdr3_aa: ASRSGTGTNTEAF
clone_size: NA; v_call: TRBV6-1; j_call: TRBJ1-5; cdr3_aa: ASSEYPDYSNQPQH
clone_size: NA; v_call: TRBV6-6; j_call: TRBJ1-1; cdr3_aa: ASSYDLGVMNTEAF
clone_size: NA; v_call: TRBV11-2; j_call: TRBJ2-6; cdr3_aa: ASSYLGQSGANVLT
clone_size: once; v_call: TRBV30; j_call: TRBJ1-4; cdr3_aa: AWSVLAGPGEKLF
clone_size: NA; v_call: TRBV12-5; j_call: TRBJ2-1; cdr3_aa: ASVMLLAGGNYNEQF
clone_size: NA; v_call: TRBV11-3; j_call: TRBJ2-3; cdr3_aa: ASSLGQGDGTDTQY
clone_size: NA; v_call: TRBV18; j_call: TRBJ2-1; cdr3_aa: ASSPPSDRGGEQF
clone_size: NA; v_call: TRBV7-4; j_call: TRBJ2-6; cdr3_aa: ASSFRLPEDGSSGANVLT
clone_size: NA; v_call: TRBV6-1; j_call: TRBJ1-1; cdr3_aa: ASSWGDTEAF
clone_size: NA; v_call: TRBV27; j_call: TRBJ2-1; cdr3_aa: ASSLGMGVKF
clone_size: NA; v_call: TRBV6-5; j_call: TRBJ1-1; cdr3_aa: ASSWDSGGTEAF
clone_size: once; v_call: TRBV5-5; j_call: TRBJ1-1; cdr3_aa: ASSSGPGAEAF
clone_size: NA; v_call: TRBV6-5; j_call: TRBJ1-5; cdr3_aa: ASGESTINQPQH
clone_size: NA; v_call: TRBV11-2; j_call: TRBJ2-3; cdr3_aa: ASSLGGYTDTQY
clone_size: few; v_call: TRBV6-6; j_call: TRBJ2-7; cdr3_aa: ASSGGQGPRDEQY
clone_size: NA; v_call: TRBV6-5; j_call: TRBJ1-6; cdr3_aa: ASSLTGTGANSPLH
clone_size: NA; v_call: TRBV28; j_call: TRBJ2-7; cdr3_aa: ASSSTFEQY
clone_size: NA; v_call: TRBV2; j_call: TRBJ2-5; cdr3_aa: ASSGVDTRRRQETQY
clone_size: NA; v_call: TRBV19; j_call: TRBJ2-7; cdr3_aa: ATKKGQESYEQY
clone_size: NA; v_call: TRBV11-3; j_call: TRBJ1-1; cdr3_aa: ASSDRGAGTEAF
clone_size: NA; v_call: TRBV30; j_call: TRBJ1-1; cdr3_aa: AWSLNGGVTEAF
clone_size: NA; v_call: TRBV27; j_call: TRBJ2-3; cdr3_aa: ASSLGTKTTDTQY
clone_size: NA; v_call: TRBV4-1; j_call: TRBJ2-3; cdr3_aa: ASSQEGLAGSTDTQY
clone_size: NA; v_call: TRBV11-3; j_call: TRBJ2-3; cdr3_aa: ASSLGIWGLAPDTQY
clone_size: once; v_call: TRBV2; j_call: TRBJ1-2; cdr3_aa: ASRVGQGIYGYT